The T cell receptor beta chain described here comes from a study of PD-L1 blockade in urothelial cancer. For the study at large: Male sex and bladder-origin urothelial cancer characterized about 85% of the roughly 30 patients.

This clone was observed a handful of times. Method: immunoSEQ multiplex PCR; TCRdb's copy keeps in-frame clones and lacks some. The sample has tens of thousands of clones, around 91% seen once; the top ten hold around 1.5%. Time point reported: pretreatment peripheral blood. Locally advanced or metastatic urothelial carcinoma affected all patients. The germline V and J ends were trimmed by 7 bases and 6 bases, with 15 bases remaining between them. CDR3 size: 13 residues. Germline V gives CDR1 SNHLY, CDR2 FYNNEI. This chain connects TRBV2 to TRBJ1-1; weak D call: TRBD1 (6 bases). This sequence was found in a man aged 55 to 70 with urothelial cancer. The sample here was PBMCs, taken around atezolizumab (anti-PD-L1) treatment. CDR3 in amino acids: CASMATGLAEAFF. CDR3 DNA sequence: TGTGCCAGCATGGCTACAGGGCTGGCTGAAGCTTTCTTT.